This TCR beta chain comes out of a study of blood T cells in healthy people across ages (dated by TCRdb to the mid-2010s). About the full investigation: In model experiments, roughly one uniquely barcoded TCR beta cDNA molecule per two T cells was captured by template switching. The study measured age-related changes in TCR beta repertoire diversity using deep sequencing normalized with unique cDNA molecular identifiers. The donors were split into four age groups: young (average about 15 years), middle-aged (39), aged (more than 60) and long-lived (under 85). To avoid experimental bias, donors of different ages were randomly spread across the sequencing lanes. Using the same blood draw, the study looked at two additional independent replicas of 1 million unique cDNA reads for two donors, one aged 18 to 30 and the other aged 80 or older.

Systemically healthy Caucasian individuals from Russia, 39 in total and aged 6 to 90 years, were included as donors. Each donor gave 8 to 10 milliliters of peripheral blood, drawn into EDTA-treated Vacutainer tubes. PBMCs were isolated by Ficoll-Paque density-gradient centrifugation, with at least 6 million obtained per sample. Trizol reagent was used to extract total RNA from PBMCs, with at least 5.5 micrograms per sample. For every donor, flow cytometry on a PBMC aliquot measured the percentage of naive CD45RAhigh/CD27high T cells. As to this clonotype: Its antigen has not been determined. It has no much larger one-base neighbor in the sample; base qualities were not kept.

Ends trimmed: V by 4 bases, J by 7 bases; bases unmatched to a gene: 5. The CDR3 holds 14 amino acids from the cysteine to the phenylalanine. Left in the record is the CDR3 DNA by itself, 42 bases read in frame from the first base. Taken from the germline V gene, the CDR1 and CDR2 loops are SGHRS and YFSETQ. General study outcomes and caveats: Total diversity estimates from one million sequenced T cells were considered lower bounds and underestimates. There was a strong correlation between observed TCR beta diversity and the percentage of naive T cells measured by flow cytometry. Compared with the aged group, more naive CD4+ T cells, fewer expanded clones and increased TCR diversity were shown by the long-lived group, suggesting age selection. As age increased, observed TCR beta diversity per million T cells dropped in a roughly linear way, and a significant reduction was already evident by age about 40. Because the CMV infection status of the donors was unknown, age-related changes in expanded clonotypes may potentially have been confounded. Conclusive comparison of naive and antigen-experienced compartments was prevented by the profiling of bulk unsorted PBMCs.

Receptor libraries were prepared by 5' RACE. The sequencer was an Illumina HiSeq 2500. A second PCR of about 6 to 12 cycles was run with a J-beta primer mix and a sample-barcoded 5' primer. Each TCR beta cDNA molecule received a unique molecular identifier from a template-switch 5' adaptor carrying 12 random nucleotides. Each sample yielded at least 3 million CDR3-containing paired-end reads. First-strand cDNA synthesis was performed from all RNA using the Mint cDNA synthesis kit, with priming by a TRBC-specific oligonucleotide. Following uracil-DNA glycosylase treatment, a first 18-cycle PCR with universal primers M1SS and BC2_uni_R was performed on all cDNA. The published analysis was carried out like this. Each sample was normalized by randomly selecting 1 million high-quality reads, each carrying a distinct molecular identifier. Reads with shared molecular identifiers were discarded instead of being binned into consensus sequences. MiTCR, set to a Q25 quality threshold and the strictest error-elimination algorithm, was used for CDR3 identification, clonotype clustering and error correction. A nonparametric unseen species model using Euler transformation provided a lower-bound estimate of total TCR beta diversity. TCRdb itself trimmed the public reads at Q25 with fastp, ran MiXCR and retained productive beta chains. Entries are consolidated by CDR3 protein sequence, retaining the most common genes and DNA. TCRdb, not the authors, supplied the V and J calls. Here the sample has approximately 730,000 distinct CDR3 sequences; 35% to 45% occur a single time. Roughly 20% of the sample is in the top ten clones.

This TCR came from a woman in her sixties or seventies in good health. Sequences were obtained from blood. The V and J segments used are TRBV5-1 and TRBJ1-2; TRBD1 matches 12 bases in the middle. The nucleotide sequence reads as follows: TGCGCCAGCAGCCTGGGGACAGGGGGCCTTGGCTACACCTTC. This sequence encodes CASSLGTGGLGYTF.